This TCR beta chain was found in a study of cytomegalovirus exposure and HLA in healthy donors. Points from the study as a whole: TCR beta V- and J-gene trimming was later associated with a missense DCLRE1C variant. Analysis performed later showed TCR beta chains linked to HLA being more clonally expanded than equally common others. Reports credit the classifier with highly specific, highly sensitive diagnosis of cytomegalovirus status.

A note on this clone: The antigen is undetermined.

Trimming removed 8 bases at V and 0 bases at J, with 9 bases between. Per germline, CDR1 SGHTA and CDR2 FQGNSA. The CDR3 is made up of 13 amino acids. Primers included in the PCR were 60 Vbeta and 13 Jbeta primers. Method: immunoSEQ multiplex PCR; TCRdb's copy keeps in-frame clones and lacks some. Among some 240,000 clones, almost 80% were seen once, and the ten largest hold around 4%. Though probably carrying unrecorded immune exposures, donors were nominally healthy at sampling. This chain joins TRBV7-2 and TRBJ2-3; TRBD2 might be the D (5 bases). This TCR was recovered from a male donor in good health and CMV-seronegative. Sequencing was done on a sample of PBMCs. DNA of the CDR3: TGTGCCAGCGAAGCGGCTAGCACAGATACGCAGTATTTT. Its translation: CASEAASTDTQYF.